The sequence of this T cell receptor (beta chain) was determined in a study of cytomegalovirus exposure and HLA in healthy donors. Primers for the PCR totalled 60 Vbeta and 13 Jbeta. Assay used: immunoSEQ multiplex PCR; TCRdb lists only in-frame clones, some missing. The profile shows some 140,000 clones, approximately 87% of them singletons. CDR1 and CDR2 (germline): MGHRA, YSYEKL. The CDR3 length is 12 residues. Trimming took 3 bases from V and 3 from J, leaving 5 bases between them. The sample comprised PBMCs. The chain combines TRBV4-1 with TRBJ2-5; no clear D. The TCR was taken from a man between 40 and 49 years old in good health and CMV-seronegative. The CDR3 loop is CASSHPEETQYF. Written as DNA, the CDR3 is TGCGCCAGCAGCCACCCCGAAGAGACCCAGTACTTC.